Given below is one TCR beta chain in context. What it binds is unknown. This record belongs to a study of cytomegalovirus exposure and HLA in healthy donors. Study in general: Out of around 360 genotyped donors, roughly 83% belonged to the Caucasian-associated ancestry cluster. General observations from the study: Most TCRs appeared rarely, but some public TCRs recurred in many donors.

The PCR had 60 Vbeta and 13 Jbeta primers. Assay: immunoSEQ multiplex PCR; the TCRdb copy retains only in-frame clones and omits some. The repertoire holds 70,000 or so clones, with 80% to 90% as singletons. There are 13 residues in the CDR3. Trimming shortened V by 3 bases and J by 2 bases, and 8 bases separated the two germline ends. Germline V gives CDR1 SEHNR, CDR2 FQNEAQ (reference sequence). This sequence originates from a woman between 25 and 40 years old in good health and CMV-seronegative. The material sequenced was PBMCs. The chain couples TRBV7-9 to TRBJ2-7; D gene uncertain. The CDR3 is CASSFISPYEQYF. The CDR3, as DNA: TGTGCCAGCAGCTTCATTTCCCCCTACGAGCAGTACTTC.